The clone carrying this T cell receptor (beta chain) has a handful of counts. Its antigen is as yet unknown. Sample-barcoded 5' priming and a J-beta primer mix drove a second PCR of roughly 6 to 12 cycles. Per sample, CDR3-containing paired-end reads numbered at least 2.5 million. MiXCR was run by TCRdb on the 5' RACE reads, yielding one entry per CDR3 protein. This sample has 1.4 million or so distinct CDR3 sequences, with approximately 43% found just once. This record comes from a study of blood T cells in healthy people across ages. Regarding the study as a whole: Strong correlation linked observed beta diversity and percent naive T cells.

Trimming left V 4 bases short and J 0 bases short, with 13 bases between. Germline CDR1 MNHEY, CDR2 SVGEGT. CDR3 length equals 16 residues. What was sequenced was blood. The origin of this receptor is a woman between 18 and 29 years old in good health. This chain uses TRBV6-2 or TRBV6-3 with TRBJ2-1; D perhaps matches TRBD2 (6 bases). The CDR3 loop reads CASSSVGLSSYNEQFF. As DNA, the CDR3 is TGTGCCAGCAGTTCTGTGGGACTTAGCTCCTACAATGAGCAGTTCTTC.